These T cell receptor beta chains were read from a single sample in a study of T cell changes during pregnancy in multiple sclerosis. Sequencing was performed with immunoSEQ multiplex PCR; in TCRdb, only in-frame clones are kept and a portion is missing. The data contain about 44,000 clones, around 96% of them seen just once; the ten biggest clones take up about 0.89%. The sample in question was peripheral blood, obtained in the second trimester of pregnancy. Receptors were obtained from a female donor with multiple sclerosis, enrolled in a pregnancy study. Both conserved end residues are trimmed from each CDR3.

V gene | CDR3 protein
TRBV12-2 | ASRFSGSGY
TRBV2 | ASSLQVYEQY
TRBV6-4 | ASSDSVWTGGLNTEAF
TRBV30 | AWSHGGTLGANVLT
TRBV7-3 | ASSEQGDMNTEAF
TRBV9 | ASSEPLGGEQY
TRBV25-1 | ASSESLAFYNSPLH
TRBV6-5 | ASRGARTGGRKLF
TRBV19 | ASTGGHEQF
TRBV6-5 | ASSYSRSGGGNEQF
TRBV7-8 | ASSIRVDAPSRNEQF
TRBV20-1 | SAPPTEAF
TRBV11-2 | ASSRATGVGEKLF
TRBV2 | ARGQSQETQY
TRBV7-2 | ASSLNLRDTEAF
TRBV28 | ASLDSGGKSEQY
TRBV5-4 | ASRDKQGDYEQY
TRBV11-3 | ASSAGRSSYEQY
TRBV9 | ASIQTGDNEKLF